This T cell receptor beta chain was captured in a study of T cell responses to AZD1222 COVID-19 vaccine. Assay used: immunoSEQ multiplex PCR; TCRdb lists only in-frame clones, some missing. In the table there are some 120,000 clones, 65% to 85% of which are singletons. The TCR comes from an adult in good health. Sequencing used peripheral blood, obtained on day 0 of AZD1222 vaccination.

The CDR3 region has the DNA TGTGCCAGCAGTTACTCACGGGAAGCGTCTCAAGAGACCCAGTACTTC. Translating gives CASSYSREASQETQYF. The chain combines TRBV6-5 with TRBJ2-5, with TRBD2 as a possible D gene (5 bases). The CDR3 covers 16 residues. Germline V gene lookup returns CDR1 MNHEY and CDR2 SVGAGI. Trimming left V 0 bases short and J 2 bases short, with 13 bases between.